This T cell receptor beta chain was profiled in a study of shared clonotypes between healthy human individuals. Study results and limitations: A handful of donors shared approximately 5% of their naive CD4 clonotypes.

The assay was immunoSEQ multiplex PCR, and TCRdb's table has in-frame clones only and misses some. The data show hundreds of thousands of clones, around four fifths seen once. Note on this clone: The target antigen is unknown.

The CDR3 sequence is 15 residues long. The germline V gene encodes CDR1 SGHDT and CDR2 YYEEEE. V lost 1 base and J 2 bases, leaving 11 bases between the germline ends. This clonotype was obtained from a woman in her twenties or thirties in good health. What was sequenced was memory CD4+ T cells sorted from blood. This sample's subset: CD45RA-negative fraction. This sequence joins TRBV5-6 and TRBJ2-3; D may be TRBD2 (6 bases). This chain's CDR3 is CASSLIGGFTDTQYF. CDR3 nucleotide sequence: TGTGCCAGCAGCTTGATCGGGGGATTCACAGATACGCAGTATTTT. The entire variable domain, with the rest obtained from reference TRBV5-6 and TRBJ2-3, is as follows: DAGVTQSPTHLIKTRGQQVTLRCSPKSGHDTVSWYQQALGQGPQFIFQYYEEEERQRGNFPDRFSGHQFPNYSSELNVNALLLGDSALYLCASSLIGGFTDTQYFGPGTRLTVL.